This T cell receptor beta chain emerged from a study of cytomegalovirus exposure and HLA in healthy donors. Notes on the study in general: Researchers reportedly found TCR beta sequences accurately predicted most subjects' HLA-A and HLA-B alleles. A prior analysis recorded that most TCR beta V segments were productive about 90% or about 30% of the time. While the bulk of TCR sequences proved rare, some public TCRs turned up in many donors. As was reported, the classifier diagnosed cytomegalovirus status with high specificity and sensitivity.

This clone turned up a few times. Its target is not known. The PCR made use of 60 Vbeta and 13 Jbeta primers. Produced via immunoSEQ multiplex PCR; TCRdb's table is partial and in-frame only. Among fewer than 200,000 clones listed, about 76% were seen once. CDR3 length: 16 amino acids. Trimming left V 2 bases short and J 0 bases short, with 11 bases between. CDR1 and CDR2 (germline): MNHNY, SVGAGI (reference sequence). The sequence was obtained from a male donor in good health and CMV-seropositive. The chain joins TRBV6-6 to TRBJ1-5, with a possible D match to TRBD1 (5 bases). Sequenced sample: PBMCs. The CDR3: CASSYRGRDSNQPQHF. CDR3 sequence (DNA): TGTGCCAGCAGTTACAGGGGAAGAGATAGCAATCAGCCCCAGCATTTT.